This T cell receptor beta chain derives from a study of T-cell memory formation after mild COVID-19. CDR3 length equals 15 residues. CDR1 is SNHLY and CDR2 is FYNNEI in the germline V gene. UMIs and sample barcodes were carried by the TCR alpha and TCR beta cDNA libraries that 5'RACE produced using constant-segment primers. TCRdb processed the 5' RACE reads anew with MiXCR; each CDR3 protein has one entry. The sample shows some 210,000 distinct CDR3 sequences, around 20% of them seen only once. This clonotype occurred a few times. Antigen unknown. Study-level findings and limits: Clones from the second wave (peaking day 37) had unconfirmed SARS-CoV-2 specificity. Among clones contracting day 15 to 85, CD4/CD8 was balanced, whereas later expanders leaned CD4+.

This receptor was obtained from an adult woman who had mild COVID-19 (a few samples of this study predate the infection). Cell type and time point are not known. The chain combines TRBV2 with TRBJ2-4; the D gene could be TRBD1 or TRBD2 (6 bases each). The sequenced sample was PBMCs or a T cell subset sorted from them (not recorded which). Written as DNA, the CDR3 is TGTGCAGGGGGGCAAGGGATTGCACCAGAAAACATTCAGTACTTC. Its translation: CAGGQGIAPENIQYF.